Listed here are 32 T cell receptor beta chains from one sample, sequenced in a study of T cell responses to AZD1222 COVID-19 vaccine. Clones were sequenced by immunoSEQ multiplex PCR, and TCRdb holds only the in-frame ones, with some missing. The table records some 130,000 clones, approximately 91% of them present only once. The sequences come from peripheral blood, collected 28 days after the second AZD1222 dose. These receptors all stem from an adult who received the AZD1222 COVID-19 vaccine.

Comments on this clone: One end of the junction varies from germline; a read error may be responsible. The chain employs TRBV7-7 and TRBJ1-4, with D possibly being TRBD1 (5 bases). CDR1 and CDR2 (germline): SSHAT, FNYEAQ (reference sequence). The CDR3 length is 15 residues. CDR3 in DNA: TGTGCTAGCAGCTTAGAGGGGTTACCTAATGAAAAACTGTTTTTT. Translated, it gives CASSLEGLPNEKLFF. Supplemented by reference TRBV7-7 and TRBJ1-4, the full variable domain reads GAGVSQSPRYKVTKRGQDVTLRCDPISSHATLYWYQQALGQGPEFLTYFNYEAQPDKSGLPSDRFSAERPEGSISTLTIQRTEQRDSAMYRCASSLEGLPNEKLFFGSGTQLSVL.

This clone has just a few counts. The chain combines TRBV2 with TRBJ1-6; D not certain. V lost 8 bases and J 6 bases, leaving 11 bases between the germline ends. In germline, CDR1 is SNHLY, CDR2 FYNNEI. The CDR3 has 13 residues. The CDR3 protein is CASYQESNSPLHF. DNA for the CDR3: TGTGCCAGCTACCAGGAGAGTAATTCACCCCTCCACTTT. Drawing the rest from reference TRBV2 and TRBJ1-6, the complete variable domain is EPEVTQTPSHQVTQMGQEVILRCVPISNHLYFYWYRQILGQKVEFLVSFYNNEISEKSEIFDDQFSVERPDGSNFTLKIRSTKLEDSAMYFCASYQESNSPLHFGNGTRLTVT.

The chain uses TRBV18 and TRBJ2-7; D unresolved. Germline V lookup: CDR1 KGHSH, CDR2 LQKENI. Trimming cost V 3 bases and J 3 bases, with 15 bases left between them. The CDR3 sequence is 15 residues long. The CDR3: CASSPVGQTHYEQYF. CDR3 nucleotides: TGTGCCAGCTCACCCGTTGGGCAGACCCACTACGAGCAGTACTTC.

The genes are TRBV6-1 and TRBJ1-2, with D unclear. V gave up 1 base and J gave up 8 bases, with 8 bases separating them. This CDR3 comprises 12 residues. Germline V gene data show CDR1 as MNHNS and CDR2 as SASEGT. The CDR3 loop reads CASSEGGPGYTF. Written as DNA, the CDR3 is TGTGCCAGCAGTGAAGGCGGCCCCGGCTACACCTTC.

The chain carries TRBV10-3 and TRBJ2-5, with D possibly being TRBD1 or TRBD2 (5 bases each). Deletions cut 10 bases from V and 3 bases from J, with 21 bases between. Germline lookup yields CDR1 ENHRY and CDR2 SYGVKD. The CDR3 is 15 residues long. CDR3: CATSGTSRREETQYF. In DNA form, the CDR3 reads TGTGCCACATCCGGGACCTCAAGAAGGGAAGAGACCCAGTACTTC.

The CDR3 DNA follows: TGTGCCAGCAGCCACCCTCGCGCGGGAGGATCAGATACGCAGTATTTT. Its translation: CASSHPRAGGSDTQYF. The rearrangement links TRBV4-2 to TRBJ2-3; 8 nucleotides line up with TRBD2. Germline assignment: CDR1 LGHNA and CDR2 YNFKEQ. The length of the CDR3 is 16 residues. V lost 3 bases, J lost 4 bases, and 9 bases stayed unmatched.

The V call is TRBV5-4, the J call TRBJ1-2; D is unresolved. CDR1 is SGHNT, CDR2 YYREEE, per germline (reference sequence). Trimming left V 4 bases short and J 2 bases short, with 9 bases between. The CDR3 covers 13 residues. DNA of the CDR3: TGTGCCAGCAGCCCGACGGCGAACTATGGCTACACCTTC. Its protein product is CASSPTANYGYTF.

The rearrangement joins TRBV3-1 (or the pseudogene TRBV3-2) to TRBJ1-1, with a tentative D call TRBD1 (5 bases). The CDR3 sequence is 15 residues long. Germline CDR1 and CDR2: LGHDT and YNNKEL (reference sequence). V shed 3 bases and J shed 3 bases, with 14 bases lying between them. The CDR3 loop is CASSQGSGRDTEAFF. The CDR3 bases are TGTGCCAGCAGCCAGGGATCAGGGAGGGACACTGAAGCTTTCTTT.

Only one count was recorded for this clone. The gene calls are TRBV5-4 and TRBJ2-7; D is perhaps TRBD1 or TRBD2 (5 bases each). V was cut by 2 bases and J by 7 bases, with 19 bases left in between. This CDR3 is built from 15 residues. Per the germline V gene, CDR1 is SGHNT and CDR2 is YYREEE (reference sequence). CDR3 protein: CASSFPGTGFGEQYF. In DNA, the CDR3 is TGTGCCAGCAGCTTCCCCGGGACGGGGTTTGGGGAGCAGTACTTC. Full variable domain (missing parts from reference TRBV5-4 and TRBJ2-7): ETGVTQSPTHLIKTRGQQVTLRCSSQSGHNTVSWYQQALGQGPQFIFQYYREEENGRGNFPPRFSGLQFPNYSSELNVNALELDDSALYLCASSFPGTGFGEQYFGPGTRLTVT.

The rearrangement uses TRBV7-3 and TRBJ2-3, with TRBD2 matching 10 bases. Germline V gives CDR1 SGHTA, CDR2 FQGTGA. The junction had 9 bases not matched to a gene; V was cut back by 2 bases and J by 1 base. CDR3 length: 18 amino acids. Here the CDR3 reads CASSLFLAGEIGTDTQYF. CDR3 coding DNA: TGTGCCAGCAGCTTATTCCTAGCGGGAGAGATAGGCACAGATACGCAGTATTTT. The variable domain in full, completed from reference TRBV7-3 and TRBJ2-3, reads GAGVSQTPSNKVTEKGKYVELRCDPISGHTALYWYRQSLGQGPEFLIYFQGTGAADDSGLPNDRFFAVRPEGSVSTLKIQRTERGDSAVYLCASSLFLAGEIGTDTQYFGPGTRLTVL.

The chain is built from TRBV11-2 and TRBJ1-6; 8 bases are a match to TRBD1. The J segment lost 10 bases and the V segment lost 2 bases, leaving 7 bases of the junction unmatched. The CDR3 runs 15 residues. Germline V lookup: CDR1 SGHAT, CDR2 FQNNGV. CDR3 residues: CASSLRGQGGSPLHF. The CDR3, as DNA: TGTGCCAGCAGCTTACGAGGACAGGGAGGATCACCCCTCCACTTT.

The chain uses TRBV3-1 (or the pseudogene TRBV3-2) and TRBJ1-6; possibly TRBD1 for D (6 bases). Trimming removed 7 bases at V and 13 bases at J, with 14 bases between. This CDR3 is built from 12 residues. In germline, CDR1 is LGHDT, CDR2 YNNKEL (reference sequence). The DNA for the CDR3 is TGTGCCAGCACCCATGCACAGGGCCCCCTCCACTTT. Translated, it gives CASTHAQGPLHF.

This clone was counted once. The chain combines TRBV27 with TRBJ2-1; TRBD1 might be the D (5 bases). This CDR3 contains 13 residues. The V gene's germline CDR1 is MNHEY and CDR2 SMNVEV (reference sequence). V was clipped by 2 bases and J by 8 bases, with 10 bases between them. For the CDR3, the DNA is TGTGCCAGCAGTTTAAGGGGCCGAGATGAGCAGTTCTTC. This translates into CASSLRGRDEQFF.

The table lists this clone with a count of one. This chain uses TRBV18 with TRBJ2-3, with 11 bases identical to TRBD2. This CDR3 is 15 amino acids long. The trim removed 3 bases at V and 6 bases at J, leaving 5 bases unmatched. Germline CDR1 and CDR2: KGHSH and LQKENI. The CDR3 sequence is CASSPISSGRDTQYF. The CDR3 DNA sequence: TGTGCCAGCTCACCTATCTCTAGCGGGAGGGATACGCAGTATTTT. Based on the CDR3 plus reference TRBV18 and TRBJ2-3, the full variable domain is NAGVMQNPRHLVRRRGQEARLRCSPMKGHSHVYWYRQLPEEGLKFMVYLQKENIIDESGMPKERFSAEFPKEGPSILRIQQVVRGDSAAYFCASSPISSGRDTQYFGPGTRLTVL.

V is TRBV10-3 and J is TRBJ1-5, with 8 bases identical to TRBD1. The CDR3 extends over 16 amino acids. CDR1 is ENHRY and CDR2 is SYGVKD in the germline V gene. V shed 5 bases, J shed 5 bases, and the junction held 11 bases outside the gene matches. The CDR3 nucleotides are TGTGCCATCAGTACTGCTTTGGCAGGGGGCTATCAGCCCCAGCATTTT. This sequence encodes CAISTALAGGYQPQHF.

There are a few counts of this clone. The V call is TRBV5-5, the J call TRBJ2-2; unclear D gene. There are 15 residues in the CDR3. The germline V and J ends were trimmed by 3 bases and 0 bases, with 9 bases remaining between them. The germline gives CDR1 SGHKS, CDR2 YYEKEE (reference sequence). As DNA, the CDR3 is TGTGCCAGCAGCTCCGGACCTCCGAACACCGGGGAGCTGTTTTTT. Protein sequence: CASSSGPPNTGELFF.

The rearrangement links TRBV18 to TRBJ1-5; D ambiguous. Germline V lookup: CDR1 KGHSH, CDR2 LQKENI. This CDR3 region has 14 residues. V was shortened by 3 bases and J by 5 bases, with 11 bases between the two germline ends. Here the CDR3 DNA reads TGTGCCAGCTCACCGGGCACGGGCGATCAGCCCCAGCATTTT. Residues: CASSPGTGDQPQHF. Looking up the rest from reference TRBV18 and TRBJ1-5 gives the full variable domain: NAGVMQNPRHLVRRRGQEARLRCSPMKGHSHVYWYRQLPEEGLKFMVYLQKENIIDESGMPKERFSAEFPKEGPSILRIQQVVRGDSAAYFCASSPGTGDQPQHFGDGTRLSIL.

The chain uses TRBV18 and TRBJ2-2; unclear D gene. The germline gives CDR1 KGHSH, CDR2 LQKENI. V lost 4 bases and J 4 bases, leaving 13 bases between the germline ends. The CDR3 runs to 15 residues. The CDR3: CASSQGLGPTGELFF. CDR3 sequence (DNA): TGTGCCAGCTCACAGGGTCTAGGTCCCACCGGGGAGCTGTTTTTT.

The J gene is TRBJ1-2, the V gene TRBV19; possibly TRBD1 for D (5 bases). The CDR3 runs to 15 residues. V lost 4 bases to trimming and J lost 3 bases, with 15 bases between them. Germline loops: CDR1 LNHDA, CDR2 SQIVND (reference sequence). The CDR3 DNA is TGTGCCAGTAGTACTAACCAGGGAGGGGACTATGGCTACACCTTC. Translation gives CASSTNQGGDYGYTF.

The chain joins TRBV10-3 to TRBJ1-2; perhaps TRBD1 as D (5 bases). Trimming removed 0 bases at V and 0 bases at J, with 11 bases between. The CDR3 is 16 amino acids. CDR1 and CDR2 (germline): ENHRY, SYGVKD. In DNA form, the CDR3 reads TGTGCCATCAGTGAGTCGGTCGGGGGACCTAACTATGGCTACACCTTC. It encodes CAISESVGGPNYGYTF.

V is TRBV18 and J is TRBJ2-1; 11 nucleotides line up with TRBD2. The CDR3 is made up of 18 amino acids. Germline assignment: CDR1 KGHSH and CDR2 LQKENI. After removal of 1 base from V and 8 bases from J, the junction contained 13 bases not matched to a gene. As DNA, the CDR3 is TGTGCCAGCTCACCACTAGGGATGACTAGCGGGATAATCGATGAGCAGTTCTTC. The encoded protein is CASSPLGMTSGIIDEQFF.

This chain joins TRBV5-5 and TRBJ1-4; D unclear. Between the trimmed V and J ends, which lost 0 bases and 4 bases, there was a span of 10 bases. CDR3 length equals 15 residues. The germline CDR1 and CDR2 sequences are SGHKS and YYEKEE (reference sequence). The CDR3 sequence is CASSLAWPHNEKLFF. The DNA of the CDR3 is TGTGCCAGCAGCTTGGCCTGGCCCCATAATGAAAAACTGTTTTTT.

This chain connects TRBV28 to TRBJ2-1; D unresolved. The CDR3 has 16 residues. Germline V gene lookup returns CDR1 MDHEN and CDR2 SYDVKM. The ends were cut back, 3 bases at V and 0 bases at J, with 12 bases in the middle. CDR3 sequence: CASSFPIGDSYNEQFF. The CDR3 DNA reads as TGTGCCAGCAGTTTCCCCATTGGGGACTCCTACAATGAGCAGTTCTTC.

The CDR3 DNA sequence: TGTGCCAGCAGTTTACCCCCACGCAGGCCCCAGCATTTT. Its translation: CASSLPPRRPQHF. The chain recombines TRBV28 with TRBJ1-5, with D unclear. V lost 2 bases and J 9 bases, leaving 11 bases between the germline ends. This CDR3 comprises 13 residues. CDR1 is MDHEN and CDR2 is SYDVKM in the germline V gene. The full variable domain, completed using reference TRBV28 and TRBJ1-5, is DVKVTQSSRYLVKRTGEKVFLECVQDMDHENMFWYRQDPGLGLRLIYFSYDVKMKEKGDIPEGYSVSREKKERFSLILESASTNQTSMYLCASSLPPRRPQHFGDGTRLSIL.

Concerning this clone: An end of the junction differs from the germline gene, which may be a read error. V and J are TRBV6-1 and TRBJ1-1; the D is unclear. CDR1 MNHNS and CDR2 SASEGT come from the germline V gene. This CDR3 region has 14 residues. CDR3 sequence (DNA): TGTGCCAGCAGCGAAGGAGGACGAAACACTGAAGCTTTCTTT. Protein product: CASSEGGRNTEAFF.

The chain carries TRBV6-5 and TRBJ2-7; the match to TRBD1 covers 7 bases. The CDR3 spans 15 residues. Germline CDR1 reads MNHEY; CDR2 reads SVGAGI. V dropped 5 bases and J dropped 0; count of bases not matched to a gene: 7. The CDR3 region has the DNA TGTGCCAGCAGTCACGACAGGGCCCCCTCCTACGAGCAGTACTTC. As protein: CASSHDRAPSYEQYF.

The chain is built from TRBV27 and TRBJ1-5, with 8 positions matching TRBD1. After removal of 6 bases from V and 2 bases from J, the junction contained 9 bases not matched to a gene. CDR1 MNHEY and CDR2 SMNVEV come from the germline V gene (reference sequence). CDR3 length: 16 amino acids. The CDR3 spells CASSLRGQVGNQPQHF. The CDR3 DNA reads TGTGCCAGCAGCTTGCGGGGACAGGTGGGCAATCAGCCCCAGCATTTT.

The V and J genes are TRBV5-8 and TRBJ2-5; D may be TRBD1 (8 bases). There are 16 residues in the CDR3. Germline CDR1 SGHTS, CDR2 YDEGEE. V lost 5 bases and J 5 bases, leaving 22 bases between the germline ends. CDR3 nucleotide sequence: TGTGCCAGCAGTCGGGGAGGACAGGGAGGGTTCGAGACCCAGTACTTC. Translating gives CASSRGGQGGFETQYF.

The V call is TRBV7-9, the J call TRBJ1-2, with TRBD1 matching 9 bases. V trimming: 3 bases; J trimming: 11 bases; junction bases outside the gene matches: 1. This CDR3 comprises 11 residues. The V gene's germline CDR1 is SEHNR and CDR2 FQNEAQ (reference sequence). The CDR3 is CASSFGQGYTF. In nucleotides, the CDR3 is TGTGCCAGCAGCTTCGGACAGGGGTACACCTTC.

The CDR3: CASSLIGASGTYEQYF. CDR3 sequence (DNA): TGTGCCAGCAGCTTAATAGGGGCTAGCGGGACCTACGAGCAGTACTTC. The chain has TRBV7-3 and TRBJ2-7, with 9 bases matching TRBD2. J gave up 2 bases and V 1 base, and 6 bases lay outside the gene matches. The CDR3 totals 16 residues. Per the germline V gene, CDR1 is SGHTA and CDR2 is FQGTGA.

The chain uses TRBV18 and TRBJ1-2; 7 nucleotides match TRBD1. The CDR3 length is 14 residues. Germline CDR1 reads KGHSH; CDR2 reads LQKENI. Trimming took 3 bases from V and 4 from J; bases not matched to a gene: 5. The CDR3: CASSPGTELYGYTF. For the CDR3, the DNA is TGTGCCAGCTCACCCGGGACAGAGCTCTATGGCTACACCTTC.

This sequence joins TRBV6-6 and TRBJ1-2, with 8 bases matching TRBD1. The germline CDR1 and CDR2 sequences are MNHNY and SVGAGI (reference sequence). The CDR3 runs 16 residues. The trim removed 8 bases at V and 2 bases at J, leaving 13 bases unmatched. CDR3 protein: CASGETTGDGNYGYTF. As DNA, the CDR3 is TGTGCCAGCGGGGAAACGACAGGGGATGGGAACTATGGCTACACCTTC.